The entry below describes one T cell receptor (beta chain). Antigen: not known. With 3 bases clipped from V and 6 bases from J, the junction kept 8 bases outside the gene matches. CDR1 SGHTA and CDR2 FQGNSA come from the germline V gene. The CDR3 contains 15 residues. The TCR cDNA carried a universal primer site and UMIs from 5'RACE template switching. One entry per CDR3 protein, called by TCRdb with MiXCR from the 5' RACE reads. The profile shows approximately 450,000 distinct CDR3 sequences, around 19% of them singletons. The source of the sample is a study of T cells after yellow fever vaccination. Study-level findings and limits: Abundant bulk-population clonotypes could contaminate the FACS-sorted repertoires. Most primary-vaccination clones reappeared after the booster (about 97% CD4, about 87% CD8).

The source was PBMCs, collected before the yellow fever booster vaccination. The receptor's source is a man younger than 35 who received the YFV17D yellow fever vaccine. The chain joins TRBV7-2 to TRBJ2-1; the match to TRBD1 covers 7 bases. The CDR3 nucleotides read TGTGCCAGCAGCTTTCGACAGGGTATGGTCAATGAGCAGTTCTTC. It specifies CASSFRQGMVNEQFF.